Shown below are 4 T cell receptor beta chains from a single sample sequenced in a study of cytomegalovirus exposure and HLA in healthy donors. Both 60 Vbeta primers and 13 Jbeta primers went into the PCR. Data came from immunoSEQ multiplex PCR; TCRdb stores just in-frame clones and leaves some out. Of 150,000 to 200,000 clones listed, around 83% are singletons. Sequences were obtained from PBMCs. The receptors were gathered from a woman aged 40 to 49 in good health and CMV-seronegative.

This chain joins TRBV6-5 and TRBJ1-1; D gene uncertain. The CDR3 has 14 amino acids. Between the trimmed V and J ends, which lost 5 bases and 0 bases, there was a span of 10 bases. The germline gives CDR1 MNHEY, CDR2 SVGAGI. The CDR3 is CASSPTKMNTEAFF. Here the CDR3 DNA reads TGTGCCAGCAGTCCTACCAAAATGAACACTGAAGCTTTCTTT.

In DNA, the CDR3 is TGTGCCACCAGCAGAGATCATGGGACTACTTGGGATACGCAGTATTTT. Its translation is CATSRDHGTTWDTQYF. This chain joins TRBV15 and TRBJ2-3; 7 bases are a match to TRBD2. Trimming at V came to 0 bases and at J to 6 bases, leaving 9 bases not matched to a gene. This CDR3 region has 16 residues. Germline lookup yields CDR1 LNHNV and CDR2 YYDKDF (reference sequence).

This rearrangement joins TRBV9 to TRBJ2-1, with D perhaps matching TRBD1 (5 bases). V lost 0 bases and J lost 6, with 7 bases in between. Germline CDR1 and CDR2: SGDLS and YYNGEE. The CDR3 covers 13 residues. CDR3 nucleotides: TGTGCCAGCAGCGTAGGGACAAGCAATGAGCAGTTCTTC. Translation gives CASSVGTSNEQFF.

This clone was picked up a small number of times. The chain recombines TRBV15 with TRBJ1-5; D is unclear. The CDR3 consists of 14 residues. V lost 2 bases and J lost 2, with 7 bases in between. Germline loops: CDR1 LNHNV, CDR2 YYDKDF (reference sequence). The CDR3 DNA is TGTGCCACCAGCAGATTCGTAGGCAATCAGCCCCAGCATTTT. Translated: CATSRFVGNQPQHF.